In its sample, the clone carrying this TCR beta chain was seen once. Its antigen is not identified. This specimen belongs to a study of Ad26.COV2.S vaccination and SARS-CoV-2 variants. Study context: Donor participated within the Ad26.COV2.S arm of the COV1001 trial. Recipients of Ad26.COV2.S got it intramuscularly, once or twice 56 days apart.

TCRdb keeps only in-frame clones here, not all; method: immunoSEQ multiplex PCR. The table lists about 350,000 clones, 88% of them singletons. This CDR3 is 16 amino acids long. Germline values: CDR1 MNHEY, CDR2 SVGEGT. V was pared by 4 bases and J by 4 bases, with 10 bases of the junction left unmatched. Regarding treatment: some 20 received Ad26.COV2.S at low or high dose, single or two shots; a few received placebo; per-sample allocation not given. The samples were gathered on day 63 after the first injection of vaccine or placebo. The study used a vaccine consisting of an Ad26 vector that expressed Wuhan-strain SARS-CoV-2 spike. General study results and limits: Assessments of TCR breadth and depth may have underestimated the total T cell responses.

The TCR was taken from a person between 18 and 65 years old who received the Ad26.COV2.S COVID-19 vaccine or a placebo. Sequencing was performed on peripheral blood, taken in a trial of Ad26.COV2.S vaccine versus placebo. This chain uses TRBV6-2 or TRBV6-3 with TRBJ2-5; TRBD2 agrees at 9 bases. CDR3 amino acids: CASSSILAGVRETQYF. The DNA of the CDR3 is TGTGCCAGCAGTTCCATATTAGCGGGAGTAAGAGAGACCCAGTACTTC.